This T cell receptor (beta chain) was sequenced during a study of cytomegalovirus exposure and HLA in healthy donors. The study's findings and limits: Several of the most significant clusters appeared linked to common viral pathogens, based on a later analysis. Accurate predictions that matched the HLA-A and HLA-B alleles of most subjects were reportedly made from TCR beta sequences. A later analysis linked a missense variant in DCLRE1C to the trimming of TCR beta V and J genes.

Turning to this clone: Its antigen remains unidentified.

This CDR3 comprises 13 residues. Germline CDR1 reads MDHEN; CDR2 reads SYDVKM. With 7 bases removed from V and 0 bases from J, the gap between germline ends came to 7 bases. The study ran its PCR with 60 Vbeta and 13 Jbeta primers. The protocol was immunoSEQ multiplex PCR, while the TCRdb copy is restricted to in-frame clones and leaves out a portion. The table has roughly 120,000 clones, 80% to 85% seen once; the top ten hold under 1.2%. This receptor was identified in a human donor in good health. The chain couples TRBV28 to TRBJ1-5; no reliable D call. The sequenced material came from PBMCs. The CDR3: CASTWASNQPQHF. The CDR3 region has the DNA TGTGCCAGCACATGGGCTAGCAATCAGCCCCAGCATTTT.